The sequence of this TCR beta chain was determined in a study of lung T cells in sarcoidosis with Löfgren's syndrome. Study as a whole: Löfgren's syndrome patients were the main repertoire analysis focus. Study conclusions and caveats: Shared TRAV12-1 and TRBV2 CDR3 motifs across Löfgren's syndrome patients reportedly suggested public CD4+ TCRs. TRAV12-1 and TRBV2 were reportedly most expanded in Löfgren's patients.

This clonotype occurred many times. Antigen: not known. TCRdb re-called the reads with MiXCR, one entry per CDR3 protein. The sample holds tens of thousands of distinct CDR3 sequences, approximately 22% seen once. The CDR3 is made up of 15 amino acids. Germline V gives CDR1 SEHNR, CDR2 FQNEAQ (reference sequence). V lost 5 bases and J 2 bases, leaving 14 bases between the germline ends. The chain joins TRBV7-9 to TRBJ2-3; D is unresolved. The sequenced material came from CD4+ T cells from PBMCs. This sequence was found in a human donor with sarcoidosis (Löfgren's syndrome or another form), or a control subject (not recorded which). CDR3 sequence: CASSDIGPSTDTQYF. CDR3 nucleotides: TGTGCCAGCAGCGACATAGGACCCTCCACAGATACGCAGTATTTT.